What follows describes a single T cell receptor (beta chain). Data came from immunoSEQ multiplex PCR; TCRdb stores just in-frame clones and leaves some out. The sample contains fewer than 200,000 clones, 88% of which appear only once. The CDR3 runs to 12 residues. The V gene lost 5 bases and the J gene lost 3 bases, with 8 bases spanning the gap. The data derive from a study of T cell responses to AZD1222 COVID-19 vaccine. The sample in question was peripheral blood, obtained 28 days after the second AZD1222 dose. The chain couples TRBV12-3 or TRBV12-4 to TRBJ2-7, with D tentatively TRBD1 (6 bases). This sequence originates from an adult who received the AZD1222 COVID-19 vaccine. The CDR3, as DNA: TGTGCCAGCAGTCGGACAGTCTACGAGCAGTACTTC. Residues: CASSRTVYEQYF.